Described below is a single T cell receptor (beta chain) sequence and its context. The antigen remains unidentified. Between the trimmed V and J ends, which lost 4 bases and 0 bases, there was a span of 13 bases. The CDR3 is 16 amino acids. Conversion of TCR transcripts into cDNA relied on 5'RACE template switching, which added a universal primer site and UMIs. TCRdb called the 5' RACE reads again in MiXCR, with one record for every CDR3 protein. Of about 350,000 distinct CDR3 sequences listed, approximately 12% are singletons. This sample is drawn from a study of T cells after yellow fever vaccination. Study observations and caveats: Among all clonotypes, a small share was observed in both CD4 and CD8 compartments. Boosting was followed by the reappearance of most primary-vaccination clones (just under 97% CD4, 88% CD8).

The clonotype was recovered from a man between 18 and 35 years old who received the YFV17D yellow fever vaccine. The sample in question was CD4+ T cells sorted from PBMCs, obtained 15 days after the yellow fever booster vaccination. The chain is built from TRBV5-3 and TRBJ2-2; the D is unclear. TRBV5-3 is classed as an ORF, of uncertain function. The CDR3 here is CARSPPWAPNTGELFF. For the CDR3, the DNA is TGTGCCAGAAGCCCCCCGTGGGCCCCGAACACCGGGGAGCTGTTTTTT.